This T cell receptor beta chain was sequenced for a study of T-cell reconstitution after alpha-beta-depleted transplantation in children. The CDR3 covers 19 residues. Trimming removed 3 bases from V and 0 bases from J, with 19 bases in between. Germline V gene sequence: CDR1 SGHNT, CDR2 YYREEE (reference sequence). For TCRbeta, the library was prepared with unique molecular identifiers. One entry per CDR3 protein results from TCRdb running MiXCR on the PCR reads. The table has about 340,000 distinct CDR3 sequences, less than 15% seen once. V usage is TRBV5-4 and J usage is TRBJ2-6; possible D gene TRBD2, 5 bases. The sequencing here drew on PBMCs, taken from the stem cell graft. This receptor was identified in a human donor who donated a stem cell graft to a child with Fanconi anemia. In DNA form, the CDR3 reads TGTGCCAGCAGCTCCCTGGCGGGCCAAGGGAGCTCTGGGGCCAACGTCCTGACTTTC. Protein: CASSSLAGQGSSGANVLTF.